This record covers a single TCR beta chain. This entry is derived from a study of T cell changes during pregnancy in multiple sclerosis. Sequencing used immunoSEQ multiplex PCR; TCRdb keeps in-frame clones, though not all of them. This repertoire shows roughly 110,000 clones, 85% to 95% found once; its top ten account for 0.78%. The CDR3 has 12 residues. Germline CDR1 is SGHTA and CDR2 is FQGNSA. Trimming cost V 1 base and J 4 bases, with 2 bases left between them. This sequence was found in a female donor in good health, enrolled as a control in a pregnancy study. The chain uses TRBV7-2 and TRBJ2-1; D uncertain. The sample here was peripheral blood, taken in the third trimester of pregnancy. The CDR3 spells CASSLVYNEQFF. The CDR3 DNA reads TGTGCCAGCAGCTTAGTATACAATGAGCAGTTCTTC.